This T cell receptor beta chain was sequenced during a study of radiation and T cells in renal cell carcinoma. This clone was seen just once. Its antigen remains unidentified. The study, taken as a whole, reports: Irradiated tumors had higher TCR clonality than control tumors.

The sample's treatment: treatment-naive control, cytoreductive nephrectomy. This CDR3 spans 13 amino acids. Germline lookup yields CDR1 MNHEY and CDR2 SVGAGI. Between the trimmed V and J ends, which lost 7 bases and 4 bases, there was a span of 10 bases. The data were produced by immunoSEQ multiplex PCR, yet TCRdb's version contains in-frame clones alone and is incomplete. The sample carries 20,000 to 25,000 clones, approximately 54% recorded once. Sequenced material: tumor tissue, taken from a patient whose treatment was nephrectomy without radiotherapy. The rearrangement joins TRBV6-5 to TRBJ2-2; tentative D call: TRBD2 (5 bases). The clonotype comes from a human donor with renal cell carcinoma. The CDR3 sequence: CASKASPTGELFF. The CDR3 DNA follows: TGTGCCAGCAAAGCTAGCCCCACCGGGGAGCTGTTTTTT.